This T cell receptor beta chain stems from a study of control samples from healthy donors and cancer patients. This clone was observed once. Sequenced by immunoSEQ multiplex PCR; TCRdb stores in-frame clones only, minus some. The data contain about 130,000 clones, 80% to 95% of them singletons. The CDR3 is 13 residues long. Germline CDR1 and CDR2: ENHRY and SYGVKD. Trimming pared 6 bases from V and 2 bases from J, leaving 10 bases between. The clonotype was recovered from a young man in good health. The chain is built from TRBV10-3 and TRBJ1-1, with a weak D call TRBD1 (5 bases). The sequenced sample was blood. The CDR3 is CAIRTTANTEAFF. CDR3 nucleotide sequence: TGTGCCATCAGGACGACAGCAAACACTGAAGCTTTCTTT.